One and the same sample provided the 20 T cell receptor beta chains below, sequenced in a study of Ad26.COV2.S vaccination and SARS-CoV-2 variants. Treatment defined: some 20 received Ad26.COV2.S at low or high dose, single or two shots; 5 received placebo; per-sample allocation not given. It was on day 63 after the first vaccine or placebo injection that samples were taken. Sequencing used immunoSEQ multiplex PCR; TCRdb keeps in-frame clones, though not all of them. The sample shows some 420,000 clones, roughly 90% of them seen only once. The sequenced sample was peripheral blood, obtained in a trial of Ad26.COV2.S vaccine versus placebo. The receptors were gathered from a person aged 18-60 years who received the Ad26.COV2.S COVID-19 vaccine or a placebo.

The chain links TRBV6-1 to TRBJ2-5, with TRBD1 as a possible D gene (5 bases). Per the germline V gene, CDR1 is MNHNS and CDR2 is SASEGT. This CDR3 region has 13 residues. V lost 2 bases and J 4 bases, leaving 8 bases between the germline ends. In DNA form, the CDR3 reads TGTGCCAGCAGTGAAAGACAGAGAGAGACCCAGTACTTC. This codes for CASSERQRETQYF.

There are a few counts of this clone. This chain joins TRBV14 and TRBJ1-2; the D is unclear. V was shortened by 1 base and J by 4 bases, with 10 bases between the two germline ends. The germline gives CDR1 SGHDN, CDR2 FVKESK. The CDR3 runs to 14 residues. CDR3: CASSQGRQGYGYTF. The CDR3 coding sequence is TGTGCCAGCAGCCAAGGAAGGCAAGGCTATGGCTACACCTTC.

The chain carries TRBV7-8 and TRBJ1-5; 8 bases align to TRBD1. Germline-derived CDR1 and CDR2 are SGHVS and FQNEAQ. This CDR3 contains 19 residues. V shed 1 base and J 6 bases; nucleotides not matched to a gene: 17. The CDR3 here is CASSLGPNEDRGRGQPQHF. The CDR3 DNA reads TGTGCCAGCAGCTTAGGGCCTAACGAAGACAGGGGCCGAGGTCAGCCCCAGCATTTT.

This clone showed up just once. The chain uses TRBV29-1 and TRBJ1-2; tentative D call: TRBD1 (5 bases). V was clipped by 0 bases and J by 5 bases, with 13 bases between them. The CDR3 is made up of 14 amino acids. From germline, CDR1 is SQVTM and CDR2 ANQGSEA. The CDR3 nucleotides read TGCAGCGTTGAAGATTGGCGACAGAGATATGGCTACACCTTC. The encoded protein is CSVEDWRQRYGYTF. The full variable domain, rest sourced from reference TRBV29-1 and TRBJ1-2, is SAVISQKPSRDICQRGTSLTIQCQVDSQVTMMFWYRQQPGQSLTLIATANQGSEATYESGFVIDKFPISRPNLTFSTLTVSNMSPEDSSIYLCSVEDWRQRYGYTFGSGTRLTVV.

J is TRBJ1-1 and V is TRBV19; D not resolved. This CDR3 region has 15 residues. Germline assignment: CDR1 LNHDA and CDR2 SQIVND (reference sequence). Deletions cut 2 bases from V and 4 bases from J, with 14 bases between. CDR3 region: CASSISGSLGTEAFF. The CDR3 region has the DNA TGTGCCAGTAGTATATCGGGCTCTCTGGGCACTGAAGCTTTCTTT.

The chain couples TRBV21-1 to TRBJ2-7; the D call of TRBD1 is as the table states it, not checked on the DNA. TRBV21-1 is a recognized pseudogene. This CDR3 is built from 13 residues. In DNA form, the CDR3 reads TGTGCCAGCAGCAATAGCAGGGGTTGCGAGCAGTACTTC. The encoded protein is CASSNSRGCEQYF.

The J gene is TRBJ2-1, the V gene TRBV7-8; D is possibly TRBD2 (7 bases). CDR1 is SGHVS and CDR2 is FQNEAQ in the germline V gene. V was clipped by 4 bases and J by 6 bases, with 28 bases between them. The CDR3 is made up of 19 amino acids. The CDR3: CASSSRTCSGTPSCNEQFF. The CDR3 coding sequence is TGTGCCAGCAGCTCCCGAACGTGCAGCGGGACACCTTCGTGCAATGAGCAGTTCTTC.

In DNA, the CDR3 is TGCAGCGTATTGGAGGACTCTGGAAACACCATATATTTT. This translates into CSVLEDSGNTIYF. The genes are TRBV29-1 and TRBJ1-3; D uncertain. The V end lost 6 bases, the J end lost 0 bases, and 9 bases lay between the germline ends. CDR1 and CDR2 from the germline V gene are SQVTM and ANQGSEA. This CDR3 is 13 amino acids long.

This clone was observed a handful of times. This sequence joins TRBV3-1 (or the pseudogene TRBV3-2) and TRBJ2-4; TRBD1 might be the D (6 bases). This CDR3 spans 13 amino acids. V lost 3 bases, J lost 6 bases, and 9 bases lay in between. The germline V gene encodes CDR1 LGHDT and CDR2 YNNKEL (reference sequence). CDR3 sequence: CASSQNRANIQYF. CDR3 bases: TGTGCCAGCAGCCAGAACAGGGCAAACATTCAGTACTTC.

This chain joins TRBV2 and TRBJ2-7; tentatively, D is TRBD2 (5 bases). This CDR3 is built from 16 residues. Trimming left V 2 bases short and J 0 bases short, with 14 bases between. Germline V CDR1 and CDR2: SNHLY, FYNNEI. The CDR3 nucleotides read TGTGCCAGCAGTGAATGGAGGCGAGTTAGCTCCTACGAGCAGTACTTC. This translates into CASSEWRRVSSYEQYF.

V usage is TRBV27 and J usage is TRBJ1-6; the D is unclear. With 2 bases removed from V and 8 bases from J, the gap between germline ends came to 13 bases. The germline V gene has CDR1 MNHEY and CDR2 SMNVEV (reference sequence). The CDR3 runs 15 residues. The DNA for the CDR3 is TGTGCCAGCAGTTTAAGTGGGCTTTCCGATTCACCCCTCCACTTT. As protein: CASSLSGLSDSPLHF.

This rearrangement joins TRBV5-1 to TRBJ2-1; D perhaps matches TRBD1 (5 bases). The CDR3 runs to 12 residues. In germline, CDR1 is SGHRS, CDR2 YFSETQ. V lost 7 bases and J lost 4, with 9 bases in between. The CDR3 spells CASRSGYNEQFF. The CDR3 nucleotides read TGCGCCAGCCGGTCAGGGTACAATGAGCAGTTCTTC. The full variable domain, rest sourced from reference TRBV5-1 and TRBJ2-1, is KAGVTQTPRYLIKTRGQQVTLSCSPISGHRSVSWYQQTPGQGLQFLFEYFSETQRNKGNFPGRFSGRQFSNSRSEMNVSTLELGDSALYLCASRSGYNEQFFGPGTRLTVL.

The CDR3: CASRMERASNSPLHF. The CDR3 coding sequence is TGTGCCAGCAGGATGGAGAGGGCCAGTAATTCACCCCTCCACTTT. This chain joins TRBV4-2 and TRBJ1-6, with unresolved D. This CDR3 region has 15 residues. CDR1 is LGHNA and CDR2 is YNFKEQ in the germline V gene. V gave up 6 bases and J gave up 6 bases, with 15 bases separating them.

V and J are TRBV5-8 and TRBJ2-7; D call uncertain. This CDR3 region has 11 residues. CDR1 is SGHTS, CDR2 YDEGEE, per germline. Trimming took off 4 bases at V and 2 bases at J, with 4 bases between the two ends. CDR3 nucleotides: TGTGCCAGCAGCCTGGCCTACGAGCAGTACTTC. This translates into CASSLAYEQYF.

The rearrangement joins TRBV28 to TRBJ1-1; unclear D gene. Germline assignment: CDR1 MDHEN and CDR2 SYDVKM. The CDR3 has 11 amino acids. V shed 6 bases and J shed 5 bases, with 7 bases lying between them. CDR3 loop: CASRQGTEAFF. The DNA of the CDR3 is TGTGCCAGCAGGCAAGGAACTGAAGCTTTCTTT.

For the CDR3, the DNA is TGTGCCAGCAGCCCACGACAGGGAACCTACAATGAGCAGTTCTTC. It specifies CASSPRQGTYNEQFF. This chain connects TRBV11-3 to TRBJ2-1; 7 positions match TRBD1. The V gene's germline CDR1 is SGHNT and CDR2 YENEEA. The J segment lost 2 bases and the V segment lost 5 bases, leaving 6 bases of the junction unmatched. The CDR3 length is 15 residues.

The V gene is TRBV6-5, the J gene TRBJ1-1; a possible D gene is TRBD1 (5 bases). There are 13 residues in the CDR3. Trimming took 5 bases from V and 3 from J, leaving 10 bases between them. Germline CDR1 reads MNHEY; CDR2 reads SVGAGI. The chain's CDR3 is CASSRDRYTEAFF. DNA of the CDR3: TGTGCCAGCAGTCGCGACAGATACACTGAAGCTTTCTTT.

The genes are TRBV6-5 and TRBJ2-7, with D tentatively TRBD1 (6 bases). CDR3 size: 16 residues. CDR1 and CDR2 from the germline V gene are MNHEY and SVGAGI. Trimming left V 4 bases short and J 0 bases short, with 16 bases between. DNA for the CDR3: TGTGCCAGCAGTTCCCGGACAGAACTTTTCTCCTACGAGCAGTACTTC. It translates to CASSSRTELFSYEQYF.

The V call is TRBV5-1, the J call TRBJ2-7; D is perhaps TRBD1 (5 bases). This CDR3 is 15 amino acids long. Trimming left V 0 bases short and J 5 bases short, with 15 bases between. Per the germline V gene, CDR1 is SGHRS and CDR2 is YFSETQ. The CDR3 reads CASSLGQGTLNEQYF. CDR3 sequence (DNA): TGCGCCAGCAGCTTGGGGCAGGGAACTTTGAACGAGCAGTACTTC.

V usage is TRBV7-9 and J usage is TRBJ2-5; D might be TRBD1 (5 bases). Per the germline V gene, CDR1 is SEHNR and CDR2 is FQNEAQ (reference sequence). Trimming took off 3 bases at V and 2 bases at J, with 16 bases between the two ends. The CDR3 is 16 amino acids. This chain's CDR3 is CASSFRTSLTQETQYF. In DNA form, the CDR3 reads TGTGCCAGCAGCTTTCGGACAAGTTTGACACAAGAGACCCAGTACTTC.